Here is one TCR beta chain with its context. This entry belongs to a study of CD8 T cells in Susac syndrome. This CDR3 has 18 amino acids. The germline gives CDR1 MGHRA, CDR2 YSYEKL. V lost 2 bases to trimming and J lost 4 bases; unmatched junction nucleotides: 16. cDNA came from approximately 0.5 to 1 ug RNA primed by random hexamers. Amplification of TCR beta CDR3 spanned 54 Vbeta and 13 Jbeta via immunoSEQ multiplex PCR. TCRdb recomputed calls from the immunoSEQ multiplex PCR reads with MiXCR, one row per CDR3 protein. This table holds some 400,000 distinct CDR3 sequences, 75% to 90% found once. The clonotype originates from a human donor with multiple sclerosis. Sequencing used CD8+ T cells from PBMCs. This chain links TRBV4-1 with TRBJ1-1, with 7 bases fitting TRBD1. The CDR3 region is CASSQHSGTANPGTEAFF. The CDR3, as DNA: TGCGCCAGCAGCCAACACTCCGGGACAGCTAATCCAGGCACTGAAGCTTTCTTT.